This T cell receptor beta chain stems from a study of T cell changes during pregnancy in multiple sclerosis (dated 2019 in TCRdb). Study-level background: In women with multiple sclerosis, the researchers looked at how the T cell repertoire shifted as pregnancy progressed.

The library was obtained by the immunoSEQ multiplex PCR assay. This is the immuneACCESS table as TCRdb keeps it, with only in-frame sequences that have V and J called. A part of the clones is gone; compared with another copy, unresolved V genes explain less than half, and the rest is unexplained. The sample table contains some 110,000 clones; only one count was recorded for approximately 90% of them. Together, the top ten hold less than 2% of the sample. From a lookup of the germline V gene, CDR1 and CDR2 are MDHEN and SYDVKM. Taken from cysteine to phenylalanine, the CDR3 has 15 residues. Of all the DNA, just the CDR3 is kept, 45 bases in frame from base 1. V and J lose 5 bases and 2 bases, and a span of 15 bases separates them. This clone was observed a handful of times. Its antigen is currently not known. Base qualities are missing; no much larger clone stands one base away.

Sequences were derived from peripheral blood, sampled in the third trimester of pregnancy. The receptor chain draws on TRBV28 and TRBJ1-1, and possibly TRBD1, on 6 matching bases. The sequence was obtained from a female donor with multiple sclerosis, enrolled in a pregnancy study. The DNA reads TGTGCCAGCAGTCCAGAACCGGGACAAAACACTGAAGCTTTCTTT. This is translated as CASSPEPGQNTEAFF.